The 5 T cell receptor beta chains in this list originate from one sample, sequenced in a study of T-cell reconstitution after alpha-beta-depleted transplantation in children. Preparation of the TCRbeta library used unique molecular identifiers. One entry per CDR3 protein, called by TCRdb with MiXCR from the PCR reads. The table has some 520,000 distinct CDR3 sequences, approximately 32% seen once. This specimen was PBMCs from the stem cell graft donor, taken from the stem cell graft. The receptors here all came from a human donor who donated a stem cell graft to a child with aplastic anemia.

The chain combines TRBV30 with TRBJ1-2, with 7 bases that match TRBD1. V lost 5 bases to trimming and J lost 5 bases; unmatched junction nucleotides: 8. There are 13 residues in the CDR3. CDR1 and CDR2 (germline): GTSNPN, SVGIG (reference sequence). CDR3 sequence: CAWERTGSYGYTF. The CDR3 coding sequence is TGTGCCTGGGAACGGACAGGTTCATATGGCTACACCTTC.

This clonotype occurred once. V gene TRBV19 combines with J gene TRBJ1-5; 8 positions match TRBD1. This CDR3 is built from 14 residues. Germline V gene lookup returns CDR1 LNHDA and CDR2 SQIVND (reference sequence). Losses at the gene ends were 6 bases for V and 4 bases for J; bases not matched to a gene: 5. CDR3 loop: CASRTGVFNQPQHF. The CDR3 region has the DNA TGTGCCAGTAGGACAGGGGTTTTTAATCAGCCCCAGCATTTT. Supplemented by reference TRBV19 and TRBJ1-5, the full variable domain reads DGGITQSPKYLFRKEGQNVTLSCEQNLNHDAMYWYRQDPGQGLRLIYYSQIVNDFQKGDIAEGYSVSREKKESFPLTVTSAQKNPTAFYLCASRTGVFNQPQHFGDGTRLSIL.

CDR3 sequence: CASSLRRYSNQPQHF. The CDR3 DNA follows: TGTGCCAGCAGTTTGAGACGGTATAGCAATCAGCCCCAGCATTTT. This chain uses TRBV12-3 or TRBV12-4 with TRBJ1-5; unclear D gene. The CDR3 has 15 residues. V was shortened by 3 bases and J by 0 bases, with 9 bases between the two germline ends.

The J gene is TRBJ1-1, the V gene TRBV5-1; 12 bases map to TRBD1. V lost 4 bases and J lost 4; bases outside the gene matches: 11. Germline CDR1 SGHRS, CDR2 YFSETQ. This CDR3 is 17 amino acids long. In DNA form, the CDR3 reads TGCGCCAGCAGCGGGGGACAGGGGGCCTTGGAACGCACTGAAGCTTTCTTT. Its translation is CASSGGQGALERTEAFF.

The V call is TRBV5-5, the J call TRBJ1-2, with D perhaps TRBD1 (5 bases). The CDR3 spans 14 residues. The V and J ends lost 3 bases and 5 bases respectively, with 14 bases between them. The germline CDR1 and CDR2 sequences are SGHKS and YYEKEE (reference sequence). The CDR3 here is CASSSPSGPYGYTF. The CDR3 DNA reads as TGTGCCAGCAGCTCTCCGTCAGGGCCTTATGGCTACACCTTC.